This TCR beta chain appears in the sequencing data of a study of blood T cell repertoires in COVID-19. Looking at the study overall: The cDNA or gDNA used as material had been derived from T cells, B-cell-depleted T cells, or PBMCs.

The trim removed 8 bases at V and 4 bases at J, leaving 5 bases unmatched. The V gene's germline CDR1 is SGHNT and CDR2 YENEEA. The CDR3 has 15 residues. The assay was immunoSEQ multiplex PCR, and TCRdb's table has in-frame clones only and misses some. The sample yields around 250,000 clones, around 93% seen once. The receptor was derived from a man aged 40-49 years who had been exposed to COVID-19. Sequencing was performed on PBMCs or T cells enriched from blood (not recorded which). V and J are TRBV11-3 and TRBJ2-7; 16 bases map to TRBD2. The CDR3 coding sequence is TGTGCCAGCCCGGGACTAGCGGGGGGGGGATACGAGCAGTACTTC. Translation gives CASPGLAGGGYEQYF.